The 27 T cell receptor beta chains listed next were all sequenced from one sample in a study of cytomegalovirus exposure and HLA in healthy donors. The PCR made use of 60 Vbeta and 13 Jbeta primers. TCRdb keeps only in-frame clones here, not all; method: immunoSEQ multiplex PCR. The table lists 140,000 or so clones, about 80% of them singletons. Sequenced sample: PBMCs. The receptors shown here come from a woman aged 60 to 75 in good health and CMV-seropositive.

The V gene is TRBV6-1, the J gene TRBJ2-7; 8 nucleotides agree with TRBD1. Germline V gene lookup returns CDR1 MNHNS and CDR2 SASEGT. V lost 6 bases to trimming and J lost 0 bases; unmatched junction nucleotides: 7. This CDR3 is built from 15 residues. The CDR3 nucleotides are TGTGCCAGCAGGCTATGGACAGGGCCCTCCTACGAGCAGTACTTC. Translated: CASRLWTGPSYEQYF.

This chain joins TRBV7-2 and TRBJ1-1; 7 nucleotides agree with TRBD1. The junction had 10 bases not matched to a gene; V was cut back by 3 bases and J by 0 bases. The CDR3 sequence is 17 residues long. Germline CDR1 SGHTA, CDR2 FQGNSA. The CDR3 region is CASSFAVRGQVNTEAFF. The DNA of the CDR3 is TGTGCCAGCAGCTTCGCCGTTAGGGGGCAGGTGAACACTGAAGCTTTCTTT.

This chain links TRBV7-3 with TRBJ2-5, with D perhaps TRBD1 (6 bases). V was shortened by 6 bases and J by 3 bases, with 14 bases between the two germline ends. The CDR3 contains 14 residues. Germline CDR1 and CDR2: SGHTA and FQGTGA. The CDR3 reads CASSLDDRKETQYF. CDR3 sequence (DNA): TGTGCCAGCAGTTTAGATGACAGGAAAGAGACCCAGTACTTC.

Comment on this clone: The junction does not match germline at one end; this may be a read error. Other DNA sequences in the same sample also yield this CDR3. This rearrangement joins TRBV7-7 to TRBJ2-5; either TRBD1 or TRBD2 may supply D (5 bases each). This CDR3 contains 15 residues. Germline loops: CDR1 SSHAT, CDR2 FNYEAQ (reference sequence). CDR3 bases: TGCGCTAGCAGTCAATGTCAGGGCTCCCAAGAGACCCAGTACTTC. This codes for CASSQCQGSQETQYF.

The rearrangement joins TRBV5-1 to TRBJ2-3; 8 bases are a match to TRBD2. V lost 2 bases to trimming and J lost 4 bases; unmatched junction nucleotides: 12. The CDR3 has 17 residues. Germline CDR1 reads SGHRS; CDR2 reads YFSETQ. CDR3 nucleotide sequence: TGCGCCAGCAGCTTCGCTCTGCTAGCGGGCACTGCAGATACGCAGTATTTT. Protein: CASSFALLAGTADTQYF.

The rearrangement links TRBV27 to TRBJ1-5; D perhaps matches TRBD1 (5 bases). Germline V gene lookup returns CDR1 MNHEY and CDR2 SMNVEV (reference sequence). V lost 0 bases and J lost 4, with 16 bases in between. This CDR3 is 17 amino acids long. The CDR3 nucleotides are TGTGCCAGCAGTTTATCTGACAGAACTTTATCAAATCAGCCCCAGCATTTT. Amino acids: CASSLSDRTLSNQPQHF.

The chain combines TRBV28 with TRBJ1-1, with a possible D match to TRBD1 (6 bases). Germline CDR1 and CDR2: MDHEN and SYDVKM. CDR3 length: 15 residues. Trimming removed 5 bases at V and 1 base at J, with 14 bases between. CDR3 residues: CASSPRRGANTEAFF. Here the CDR3 DNA reads TGTGCCAGCAGTCCCCGGCGGGGGGCGAACACTGAAGCTTTCTTT. Complete variable domain (other parts from reference TRBV28 and TRBJ1-1): DVKVTQSSRYLVKRTGEKVFLECVQDMDHENMFWYRQDPGLGLRLIYFSYDVKMKEKGDIPEGYSVSREKKERFSLILESASTNQTSMYLCASSPRRGANTEAFFGQGTRLTVV.

V and J are TRBV4-1 and TRBJ2-2, with TRBD2 as a possible D gene (6 bases). Per germline, CDR1 MGHRA and CDR2 YSYEKL. The germline V and J ends were trimmed by 1 base and 3 bases, with 18 bases remaining between them. The CDR3 length is 18 residues. This CDR3 is CASSQGLARLAYTGELFF. The CDR3, as DNA: TGCGCCAGCAGCCAAGGGCTAGCGAGGCTAGCTTACACCGGGGAGCTGTTTTTT.

The chain combines TRBV2 with TRBJ2-7; D is perhaps TRBD2 (5 bases). Germline V gives CDR1 SNHLY, CDR2 FYNNEI. The length of the CDR3 is 13 residues. Deletions cut 6 bases from V and 6 bases from J, with 15 bases between. The CDR3 here is CASSPDSKLEQYF. The CDR3 coding sequence is TGTGCCAGCAGCCCGGACTCCAAACTCGAGCAGTACTTC.

The chain carries TRBV6-5 and TRBJ2-7; TRBD2 is a possible D gene (6 bases). CDR3 size: 13 residues. Germline CDR1 MNHEY, CDR2 SVGAGI. Trimming removed 6 bases from V and 4 bases from J, with 13 bases in between. Written as DNA, the CDR3 is TGTGCCAGCAGAACCCGGGGGATTTACGAGCAGTACTTC. Encoded protein: CASRTRGIYEQYF.

The genes are TRBV30 and TRBJ2-1; D call uncertain. In germline, CDR1 is GTSNPN, CDR2 SVGIG (reference sequence). V was pared by 0 bases and J by 4 bases, with 13 bases between. CDR3 length: 15 amino acids. CDR3 sequence reads: CAWSVLAAIYNEQFF. CDR3 nucleotide sequence: TGTGCCTGGAGTGTACTGGCGGCAATATACAATGAGCAGTTCTTC.

The rearrangement links TRBV5-1 to TRBJ2-2; 11 positions agree with TRBD2. The CDR3 sequence is 16 residues long. Germline V gene sequence: CDR1 SGHRS, CDR2 YFSETQ. With 0 bases clipped from V and 6 bases from J, the junction kept 4 bases outside the gene matches. DNA of the CDR3: TGCGCCAGCAGCTTGGCCCTGACTAGCGGGGCCGGGGAGCTGTTTTTT. It is translated as CASSLALTSGAGELFF.

The gene calls are TRBV5-1 and TRBJ2-1; D unclear. Germline lookup yields CDR1 SGHRS and CDR2 YFSETQ. With 1 base removed from V and 4 bases from J, the gap between germline ends came to 12 bases. This CDR3 has 15 residues. CDR3 region: CASSLQEGLYNEQFF. DNA for the CDR3: TGCGCCAGCAGCTTGCAGGAAGGCCTATACAATGAGCAGTTCTTC.

This chain links TRBV7-2 with TRBJ1-4; the D is unclear. Germline loops: CDR1 SGHTA, CDR2 FQGNSA. The V end lost 2 bases, the J end lost 7 bases, and 5 bases lay between the germline ends. The CDR3 contains 12 residues. The CDR3 coding sequence is TGTGCCAGCAGCTTAACTGGTGAAAAACTGTTTTTT. Translation gives CASSLTGEKLFF.

The rearrangement links TRBV7-3 to TRBJ2-1; weak D call: TRBD2 (6 bases). V lost 4 bases, J lost 8 bases, and 12 bases lay in between. The CDR3 contains 13 residues. Per germline, CDR1 SGHTA and CDR2 FQGTGA. The CDR3 region has the DNA TGTGCCAGCAGCTCGAAGACTAGAGATGAGCAGTTCTTC. It codes for CASSSKTRDEQFF.

V gene TRBV15 combines with J gene TRBJ1-4; the D gene is possibly TRBD1 (6 bases). V was trimmed by 1 base and J by 5 bases, leaving 14 bases between them. Germline assignment: CDR1 LNHNV and CDR2 YYDKDF (reference sequence). CDR3 length: 16 residues. The CDR3 reads CATSRGGQGENEKLFF. The CDR3 DNA reads TGTGCCACCAGCAGAGGGGGGCAGGGCGAAAATGAAAAACTGTTTTTT.

The chain carries TRBV27 and TRBJ1-2; no definite D call. Germline CDR1 MNHEY, CDR2 SMNVEV (reference sequence). CDR3 length: 14 residues. V was cut by 2 bases and J by 4 bases, with 11 bases left in between. The CDR3 bases are TGTGCCAGCAGTTTAGGGAGTTCGGGCTATGGCTACACCTTC. As protein: CASSLGSSGYGYTF.

The chain recombines TRBV28 with TRBJ1-4, with D perhaps TRBD1 (5 bases). Germline V gene data show CDR1 as MDHEN and CDR2 as SYDVKM. Trimming took off 7 bases at V and 3 bases at J, with 12 bases between the two ends. The CDR3 runs to 14 residues. The CDR3 coding sequence is TGTGCCAGCAAGTTAGGGGCCGCTAATGAAAAACTGTTTTTT. It is translated as CASKLGAANEKLFF.

The chain is built from TRBV4-3 and TRBJ2-1, with 7 bases that match TRBD2. The CDR3 totals 18 residues. J gave up 2 bases and V 0 bases, and 10 bases lay outside the gene matches. Germline lookup yields CDR1 LGHNA and CDR2 YSLEER. CDR3 region: CASSQDWSGTTAYNEQFF. The CDR3, as DNA: TGCGCCAGCAGCCAAGATTGGAGCGGGACCACCGCCTACAATGAGCAGTTCTTC.

The rearrangement links TRBV5-1 to TRBJ1-5; 9 bases are a match to TRBD1. Germline CDR1 SGHRS, CDR2 YFSETQ. V lost 1 base to trimming and J lost 5 bases; unmatched junction nucleotides: 10. CDR3 size: 17 residues. DNA of the CDR3: TGCGCCAGCAGCTTGCAACAGGGGGCTCAATCGTATCAGCCCCAGCATTTT. Protein sequence: CASSLQQGAQSYQPQHF.

The V call is TRBV19, the J call TRBJ2-1; 9 bases match TRBD2. This CDR3 region has 15 residues. V gave up 1 base and J gave up 6 bases; unmatched junction bases: 4. CDR1 is LNHDA and CDR2 is SQIVND in the germline V gene (reference sequence). The CDR3, as DNA: TGTGCCAGTAGTATAGTCACTAGCGGGTTCAATGAGCAGTTCTTC. It specifies CASSIVTSGFNEQFF. Based on the CDR3 plus reference TRBV19 and TRBJ2-1, the full variable domain is DGGITQSPKYLFRKEGQNVTLSCEQNLNHDAMYWYRQDPGQGLRLIYYSQIVNDFQKGDIAEGYSVSREKKESFPLTVTSAQKNPTAFYLCASSIVTSGFNEQFFGPGTRLTVL.

V is TRBV5-4 and J is TRBJ2-1; the match to TRBD2 covers 7 bases. Germline values: CDR1 SGHNT, CDR2 YYREEE (reference sequence). Trimming cost V 4 bases and J 4 bases; bases outside gene matches: 8. There are 15 residues in the CDR3. The CDR3 protein is CASSLAGVRYNEQFF. The CDR3 DNA sequence: TGTGCCAGCAGCCTCGCGGGAGTCAGATACAATGAGCAGTTCTTC.

V gene TRBV5-1 combines with J gene TRBJ1-1; TRBD1 matches at 7 bases. Germline trimming cut 2 bases from V and 11 bases from J; bases unmatched to any gene: 6. There are 12 residues in the CDR3. Germline-derived CDR1 and CDR2 are SGHRS and YFSETQ. This CDR3 reads CASSLDRASAFF. The CDR3, as DNA: TGCGCCAGCAGCTTAGACAGGGCCTCGGCTTTCTTT.

This chain uses TRBV7-3 with TRBJ1-1; 7 bases map to TRBD1. The CDR3 runs to 14 residues. Germline assignment: CDR1 SGHTA and CDR2 FQGTGA. The J segment lost 1 base and the V segment lost 2 bases, leaving 1 base of the junction unmatched. Written as DNA, the CDR3 is TGTGCCAGCAGCTTAGACAGGGAGAACACTGAAGCTTTCTTT. It specifies CASSLDRENTEAFF.

J is TRBJ2-3 and V is TRBV6-4, with D perhaps TRBD2 (6 bases). This CDR3 contains 12 residues. V lost 8 bases and J lost 6, with 12 bases in between. The germline V gene encodes CDR1 MRHNA and CDR2 SNTAGT. The chain's CDR3 is CASGERGDTQYF. DNA for the CDR3: TGTGCCAGCGGGGAACGGGGGGATACGCAGTATTTT.

The chain is built from TRBV18 and TRBJ1-4, with TRBD1 as a possible D gene (6 bases). This CDR3 is 17 amino acids long. From germline, CDR1 is KGHSH and CDR2 LQKENI. Trimming stripped 2 bases from V and 7 bases from J, with 20 bases between. CDR3: CASSPNSPTGYGEKLFF. CDR3 coding DNA: TGTGCCAGCTCACCAAACTCCCCCACAGGGTACGGTGAAAAACTGTTTTTT.

The chain uses TRBV27 and TRBJ2-3; D is perhaps TRBD2 (6 bases). This CDR3 is 13 amino acids long. Between the trimmed V and J ends, which lost 6 bases and 4 bases, there was a span of 11 bases. Germline CDR1 reads MNHEY; CDR2 reads SMNVEV (reference sequence). The CDR3, as DNA: TGTGCCAGCAGGGCGGGAATAGCAGATACGCAGTATTTT. Its translation: CASRAGIADTQYF.